This TCR beta chain was observed in a study of beta chain features in type 1 diabetes (dated by TCRdb to the late 2010s). General notes on the study: Mean age, gender distribution, total cell number and subset yield were not different between patients and healthy donors. Whereas all 28 donors provided naive and central memory subsets, regulatory and stem cell-like memory subsets were isolated from just 8 patients and roughly eight healthy donors. The study compared TCRB repertoires of sorted circulating CD4+ T cell subsets between recently diagnosed type 1 diabetes patients and matched healthy donors. A total of around 100 million sorted cells were examined across all samples, and RNA yield correlated strongly with the number of cells per subset. Here is what the overall study found, with its caveats: Fewer insertions and more nucleotide deletions at VDJ recombination sites were observed in patients with type 1 diabetes, implying thymic rearrangement abnormalities. Because cDNA was sequenced instead of genomic DNA, highly expressing activated cells could be over-represented, though the groups showed no difference in activation or CD3 levels. Naive, central memory and regulatory TCRB repertoires appeared to be more similar among patients than among healthy donors. Because small numbers of individuals were included in the HLA sub-analyses, any influence of HLA type on TCRB rearrangement was left unresolved. In all four CD4+ subsets, TCRB CDR3 length was moderately but significantly shorter in type 1 diabetes patients. Shorter templates might be favored by PCR, yet because patient and control samples were amplified and corrected together, any such skew would affect both groups equally.

Including cysteine and phenylalanine, the CDR3 has 14 amino acids. Only the CDR3 part of the read is kept: 42 bases, read in frame from the first base. V was cut back by 4 bases and J by 5 bases, leaving a gap of 13 bases between them. CDR1 and CDR2 are drawn from the germline V gene: SGHTA, FQGNSA. From each donor, a single peripheral blood sample of roughly 0.11 L on average was drawn into heparinised tubes. A BD FACSAria II was used to sort naive, central memory, regulatory and stem cell-like memory CD4+ T cells with a panel that included CD45RO, CCR7, CD25, CD127, CD95 and CD27. Every sorted population had a purity above 98%. Right away, PBMCs were isolated by Lymphoprep density gradient centrifugation and were stained directly, with no culture step. So that batch effects would be minimized, each experiment stained and sorted samples in pairs, pairing one healthy donor with one patient. All of the isolated RNA was reverse transcribed with the High Capacity cDNA Reverse Transcription Kit, so expressed TCRB transcripts were sequenced. Deep immunoSEQ sequencing was performed on naive, central memory and regulatory T cell samples, with an average of roughly 3.5 million total reads per sample. Sorted cells were lysed in RLT buffer, and RNA was extracted using DNase-treated RNeasy Micro or Mini kits according to cell number. Each cell subset was processed separately to prevent cross-contamination, with patient and healthy donor samples processed together. The immunoSEQ multiplex PCR was used to amplify TCRB sequences from cDNA, yielding 87-bp fragments that span the CDR3 region. Amplicons were sequenced on the Illumina HiSeq platform. As for the original processing: Synthetic template baselines were used to correct PCR bias computationally, reads within Hamming distance 2 were collapsed, and singletons that could not be merged were discarded. Reads were aligned against IMGT to assign V, D and J genes, CDR3 length and insertions or deletions at six rearrangement sites. Within each subset, clonotype counts were normalized to the number of sorted cells before true diversity and Gini coefficients were calculated with the tcR R package. Repertoire sharing was quantified using the overlap coefficient calculated on TCRB nucleotide sequences. Out-of-frame TCRB sequences from naive cells were analyzed to stand in for the pre-selection repertoire. The table comes from immuneACCESS by way of TCRdb, which keeps in-frame sequences with V and J called. Part of the clones is missing from these tables; in studies checked, under half for an unresolved V gene and the rest for unknown reasons. The V and J calls and clone size are taken from that table; D and trimming were inferred from the DNA. Recorded for this sample are fewer than 650,000 clones; around 15% of them occurred a single time. About 0.086% of the sample belongs to the ten largest clones.

The sample holds a few counts of this clone. Its antigen remains undetermined. No clone much larger than this one lies a single base away; base qualities are absent. Here the chain combines TRBV7-2 and TRBJ2-3; no confident D gene assignment can be made. Sequenced input: naive CD4+ T cells from blood. What this sample's cell subset or site label stands for: true naive CD4+ T cells. This receptor was taken from a man between 18 and 35 years old in good health. CDR3 loop: CASSSGPSRDTQYF. The sequence in DNA is TGTGCCAGCAGCTCTGGCCCGTCGAGAGATACGCAGTATTTT.